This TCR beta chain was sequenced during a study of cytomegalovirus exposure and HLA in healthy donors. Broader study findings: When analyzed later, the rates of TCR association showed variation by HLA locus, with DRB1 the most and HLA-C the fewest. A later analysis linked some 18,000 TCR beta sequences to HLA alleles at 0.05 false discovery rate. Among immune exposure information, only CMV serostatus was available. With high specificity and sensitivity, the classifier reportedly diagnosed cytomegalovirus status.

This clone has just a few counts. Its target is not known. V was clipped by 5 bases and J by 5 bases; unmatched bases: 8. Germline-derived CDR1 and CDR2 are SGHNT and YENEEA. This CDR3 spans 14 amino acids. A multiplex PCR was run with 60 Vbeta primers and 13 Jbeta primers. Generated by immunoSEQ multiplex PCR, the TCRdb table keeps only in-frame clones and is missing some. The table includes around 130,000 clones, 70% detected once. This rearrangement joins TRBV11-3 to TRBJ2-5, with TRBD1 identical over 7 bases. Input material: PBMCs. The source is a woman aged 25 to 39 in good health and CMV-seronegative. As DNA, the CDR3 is TGTGCCAGCAGCCCCACAGGGGCGCGGGAGACCCAGTACTTC. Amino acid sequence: CASSPTGARETQYF. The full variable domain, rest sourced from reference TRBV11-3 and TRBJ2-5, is EAGVVQSPRYKIIEKKQPVAFWCNPISGHNTLYWYLQNLGQGPELLIRYENEEAVDDSQLPKDRFSAERLKGVDSTLKIQPAELGDSAVYLCASSPTGARETQYFGPGTRLLVL.